This T cell receptor beta chain stems from a study of Tregs in tolerant kidney transplant recipients. The study, taken as a whole, reports: Changing PCR primers prevented nucleotide comparison between some patients' samples. Biological reproducibility was not directly addressed in this study. Donor-specific Treg expansion exceeded global Treg expansion in tolerant patients, suggesting antigen drive.

The nonmyeloablative bone marrow transplants came from related graft donors, with transient mixed chimerism. Unstimulated regulatory T cells (CD4+CD25+CD127-), CD4+CD25- non-regulatory cells, CD4 and CD8 cells were FACS-sorted from thawed PBMCs. This CDR3 has 19 amino acids. Produced via immunoSEQ multiplex PCR; TCRdb's table is partial and in-frame only. Of about 81,000 clones listed, over 75% are singletons. In this sample, this clone turned up once. The antigen remains unidentified. The origin of this receptor is a human patient who received a combined kidney and bone marrow transplant. The T cells may come from the graft donor. V usage is TRBV7-5 and J usage is TRBJ1-5; the table gives TRBD1 as D, unverified against the DNA. TRBV7-5 is given as a pseudogene. Here the sequenced sample was CD4+ T cells from blood (PBMCs), taken 24 months after the transplant. The CDR3 sequence is CVRGNRDSNDRVGNQPQHF. The CDR3 nucleotides read TGTGTCAGAGGAAACCGGGACAGCAACGACAGGGTGGGAAATCAGCCCCAGCATTTT.